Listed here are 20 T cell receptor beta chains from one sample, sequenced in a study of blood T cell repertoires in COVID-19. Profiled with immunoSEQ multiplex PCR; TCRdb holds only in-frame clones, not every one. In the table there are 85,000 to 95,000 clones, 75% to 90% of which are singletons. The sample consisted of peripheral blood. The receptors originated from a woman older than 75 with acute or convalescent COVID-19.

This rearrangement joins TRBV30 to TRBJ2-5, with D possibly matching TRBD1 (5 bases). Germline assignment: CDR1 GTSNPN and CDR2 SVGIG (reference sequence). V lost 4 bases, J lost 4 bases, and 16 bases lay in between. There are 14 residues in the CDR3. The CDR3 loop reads CAWKKGSGLETQYF. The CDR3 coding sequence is TGTGCCTGGAAAAAGGGGTCAGGGCTAGAGACCCAGTACTTC.

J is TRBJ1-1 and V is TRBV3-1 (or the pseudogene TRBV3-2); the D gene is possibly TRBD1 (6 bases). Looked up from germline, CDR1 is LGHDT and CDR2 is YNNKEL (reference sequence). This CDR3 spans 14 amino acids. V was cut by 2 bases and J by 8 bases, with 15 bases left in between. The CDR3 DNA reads TGTGCCAGCAGCCAATTGGGACGGGGGGCAGAAGCTTTCTTT. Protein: CASSQLGRGAEAFF.

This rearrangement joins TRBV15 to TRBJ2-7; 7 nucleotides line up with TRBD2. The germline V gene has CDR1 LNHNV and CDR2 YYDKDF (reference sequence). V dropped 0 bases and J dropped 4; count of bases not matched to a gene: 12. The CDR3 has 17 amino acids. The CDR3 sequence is CATSRDLPGLSAYEQYF. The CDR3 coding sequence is TGTGCCACCAGCAGAGATCTTCCGGGACTAAGCGCTTACGAGCAGTACTTC. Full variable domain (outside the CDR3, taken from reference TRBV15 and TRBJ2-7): DAMVIQNPRYQVTQFGKPVTLSCSQTLNHNVMYWYQQKSSQAPKLLFHYYDKDFNNEADTPDNFQSRRPNTSFCFLDIRSPGLGDTAMYLCATSRDLPGLSAYEQYFGPGTRLTVT.

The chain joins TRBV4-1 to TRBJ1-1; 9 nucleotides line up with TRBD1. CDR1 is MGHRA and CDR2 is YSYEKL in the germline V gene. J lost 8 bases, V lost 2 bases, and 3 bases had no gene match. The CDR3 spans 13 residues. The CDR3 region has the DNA TGCGCCAGCAGCCAACCGGACAGGGGCGAAGCTTTCTTT. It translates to CASSQPDRGEAFF.

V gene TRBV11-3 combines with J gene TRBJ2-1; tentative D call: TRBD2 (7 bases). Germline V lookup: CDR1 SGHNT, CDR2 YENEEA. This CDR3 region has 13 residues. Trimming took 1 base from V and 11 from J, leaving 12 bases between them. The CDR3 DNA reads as TGTGCCAGCAGCTTAGTAGGGGGGGCTCAGCAGTTCTTC. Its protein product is CASSLVGGAQQFF.

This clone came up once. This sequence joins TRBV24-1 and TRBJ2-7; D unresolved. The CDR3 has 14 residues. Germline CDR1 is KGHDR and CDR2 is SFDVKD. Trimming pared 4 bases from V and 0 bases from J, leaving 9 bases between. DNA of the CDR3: TGTGCCACCAGTGACACGGGTCGCTCCTACGAGCAGTACTTC. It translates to CATSDTGRSYEQYF.

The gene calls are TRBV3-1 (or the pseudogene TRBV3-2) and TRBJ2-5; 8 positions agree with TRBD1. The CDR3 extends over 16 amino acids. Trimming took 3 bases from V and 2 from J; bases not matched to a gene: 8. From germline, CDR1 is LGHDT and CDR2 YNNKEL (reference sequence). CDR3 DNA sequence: TGTGCCAGCAGCCACCGGACAGGGCCTGATCAAGAGACCCAGTACTTC. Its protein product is CASSHRTGPDQETQYF.

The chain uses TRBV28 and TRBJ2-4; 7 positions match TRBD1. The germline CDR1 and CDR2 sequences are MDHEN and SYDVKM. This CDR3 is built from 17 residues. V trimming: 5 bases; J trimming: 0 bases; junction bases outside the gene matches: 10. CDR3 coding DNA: TGTGCCAGCAGTCCCACGACAGGGAATTTAGCCAAAAACATTCAGTACTTC. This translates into CASSPTTGNLAKNIQYF.

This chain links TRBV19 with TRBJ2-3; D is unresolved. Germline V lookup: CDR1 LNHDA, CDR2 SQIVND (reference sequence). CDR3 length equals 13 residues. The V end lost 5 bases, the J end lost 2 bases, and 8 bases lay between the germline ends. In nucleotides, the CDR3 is TGTGCCAGTAGTCCCCTACTCACAGATACGCAGTATTTT. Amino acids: CASSPLLTDTQYF.

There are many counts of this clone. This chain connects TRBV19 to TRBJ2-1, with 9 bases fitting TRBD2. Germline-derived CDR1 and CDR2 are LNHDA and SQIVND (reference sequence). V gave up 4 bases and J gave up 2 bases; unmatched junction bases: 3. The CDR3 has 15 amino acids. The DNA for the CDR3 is TGTGCCAGTAGTACGACTAGCGGACCCTACAATGAGCAGTTCTTC. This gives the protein CASSTTSGPYNEQFF.

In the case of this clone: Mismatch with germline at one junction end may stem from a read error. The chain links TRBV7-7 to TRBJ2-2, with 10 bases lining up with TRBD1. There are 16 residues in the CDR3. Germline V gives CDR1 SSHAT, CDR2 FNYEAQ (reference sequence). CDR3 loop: CASSPGTGAGTGELFF. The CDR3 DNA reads TGTGCTAGCAGCCCTGGGACAGGGGCGGGAACCGGGGAGCTGTTTTTT.

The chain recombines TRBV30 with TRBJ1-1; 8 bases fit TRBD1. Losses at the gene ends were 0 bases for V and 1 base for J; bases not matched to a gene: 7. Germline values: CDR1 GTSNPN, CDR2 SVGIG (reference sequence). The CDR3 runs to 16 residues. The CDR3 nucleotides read TGTGCCTGGAGTGTTAAGTCAGGGGGCCGGAACACTGAAGCTTTCTTT. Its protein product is CAWSVKSGGRNTEAFF.

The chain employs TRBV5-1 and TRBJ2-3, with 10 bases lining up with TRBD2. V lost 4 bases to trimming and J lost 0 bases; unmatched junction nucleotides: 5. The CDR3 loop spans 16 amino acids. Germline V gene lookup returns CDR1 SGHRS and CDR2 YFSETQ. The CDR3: CASSLSGGASTDTQYF. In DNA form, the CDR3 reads TGCGCCAGCAGCCTCAGCGGGGGGGCTAGCACAGATACGCAGTATTTT.

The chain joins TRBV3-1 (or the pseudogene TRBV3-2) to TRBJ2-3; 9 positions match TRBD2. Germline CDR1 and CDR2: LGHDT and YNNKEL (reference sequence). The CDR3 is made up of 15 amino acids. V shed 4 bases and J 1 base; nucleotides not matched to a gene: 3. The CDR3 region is CASSLRTSGTDTQYF. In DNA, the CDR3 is TGTGCCAGCAGCCTGCGGACTAGCGGCACAGATACGCAGTATTTT.

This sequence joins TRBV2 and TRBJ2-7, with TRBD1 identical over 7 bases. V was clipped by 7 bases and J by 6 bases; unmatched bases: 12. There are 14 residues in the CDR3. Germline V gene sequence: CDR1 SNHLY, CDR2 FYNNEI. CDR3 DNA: TGTGCCAGCATATTCCGGGACAGTCCCAGCGAGCAGTACTTC. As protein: CASIFRDSPSEQYF.

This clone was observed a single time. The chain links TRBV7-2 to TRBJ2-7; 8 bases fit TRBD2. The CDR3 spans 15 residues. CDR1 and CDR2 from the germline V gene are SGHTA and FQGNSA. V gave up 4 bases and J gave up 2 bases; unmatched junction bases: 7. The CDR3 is CASSSRSGGPYEQYF. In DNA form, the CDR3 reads TGTGCCAGCAGCTCTCGGAGCGGGGGACCCTACGAGCAGTACTTC.

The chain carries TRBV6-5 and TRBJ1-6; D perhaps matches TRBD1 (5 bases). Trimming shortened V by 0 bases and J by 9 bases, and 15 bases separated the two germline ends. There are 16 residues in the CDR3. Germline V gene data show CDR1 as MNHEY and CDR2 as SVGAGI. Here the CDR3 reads CASSYSPRGGSSPLHF. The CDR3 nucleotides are TGTGCCAGCAGTTACTCGCCCCGGGGGGGGTCTTCACCCCTCCACTTT.

The CDR3 loop is CASSPPPGTGVREQYF. The CDR3 DNA reads TGTGCCAGCTCACCCCCCCCCGGGACAGGGGTTCGCGAGCAGTACTTC. The chain recombines TRBV18 with TRBJ2-7; 10 positions match TRBD1. Germline CDR1 reads KGHSH; CDR2 reads LQKENI. This CDR3 region has 16 residues. V lost 3 bases to trimming and J lost 6 bases; unmatched junction nucleotides: 11. Using reference TRBV18 and TRBJ2-7 for the parts outside the CDR3, the full variable domain is NAGVMQNPRHLVRRRGQEARLRCSPMKGHSHVYWYRQLPEEGLKFMVYLQKENIIDESGMPKERFSAEFPKEGPSILRIQQVVRGDSAAYFCASSPPPGTGVREQYFGPGTRLTVT.

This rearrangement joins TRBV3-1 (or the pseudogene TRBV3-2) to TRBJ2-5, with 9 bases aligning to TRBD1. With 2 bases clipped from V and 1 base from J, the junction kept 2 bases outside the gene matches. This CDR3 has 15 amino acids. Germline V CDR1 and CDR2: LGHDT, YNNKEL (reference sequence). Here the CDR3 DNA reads TGTGCCAGCAGCCAACGGGACAGGGCCCAAGAGACCCAGTACTTC. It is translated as CASSQRDRAQETQYF.

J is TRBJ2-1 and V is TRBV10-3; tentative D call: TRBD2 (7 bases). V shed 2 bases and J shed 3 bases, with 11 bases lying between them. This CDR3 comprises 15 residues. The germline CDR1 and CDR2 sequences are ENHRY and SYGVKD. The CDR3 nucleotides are TGTGCCATCAGTGAGGGGGGGGCAATCTACAATGAGCAGTTCTTC. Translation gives CAISEGGAIYNEQFF.